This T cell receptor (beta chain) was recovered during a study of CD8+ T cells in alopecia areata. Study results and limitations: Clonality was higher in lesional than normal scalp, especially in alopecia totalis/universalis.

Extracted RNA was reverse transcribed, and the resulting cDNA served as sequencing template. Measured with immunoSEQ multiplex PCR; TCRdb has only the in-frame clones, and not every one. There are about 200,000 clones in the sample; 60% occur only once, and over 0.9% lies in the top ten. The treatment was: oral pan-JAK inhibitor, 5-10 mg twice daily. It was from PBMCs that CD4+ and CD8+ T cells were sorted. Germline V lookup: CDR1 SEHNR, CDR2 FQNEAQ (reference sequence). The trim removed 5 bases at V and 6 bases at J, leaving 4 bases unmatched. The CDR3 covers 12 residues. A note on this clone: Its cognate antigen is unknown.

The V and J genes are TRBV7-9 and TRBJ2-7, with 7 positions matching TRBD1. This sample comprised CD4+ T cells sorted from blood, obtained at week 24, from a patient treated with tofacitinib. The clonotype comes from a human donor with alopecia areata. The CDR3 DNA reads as TGTGCCAGCAGCCATGACAGGGCCGAGCAGTACTTC. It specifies CASSHDRAEQYF.